This paragraph reports one TCR beta chain. Sequencing used immunoSEQ multiplex PCR; TCRdb keeps in-frame clones, though not all of them. Counted here are 55,000 to 75,000 clones, around 89% occurring once; the ten biggest clones make up 3.9%. The V gene's germline CDR1 is MNHEY and CDR2 SVGAGI. V lost 3 bases to trimming and J lost 7 bases, with 13 bases between them. The CDR3 is 14 residues long. This sample is part of a study of blood T cell repertoires in COVID-19. This rearrangement joins TRBV6-5 to TRBJ1-5; tentative D call: TRBD1 (5 bases). This clonotype originated in a human donor in a cohort sampled during active COVID-19. Sequencing was done on a sample of peripheral blood. The chain's CDR3 is CASSYQGGGQPQHF. The DNA for the CDR3 is TGTGCCAGCAGTTATCAGGGTGGCGGCCAGCCCCAGCATTTT.